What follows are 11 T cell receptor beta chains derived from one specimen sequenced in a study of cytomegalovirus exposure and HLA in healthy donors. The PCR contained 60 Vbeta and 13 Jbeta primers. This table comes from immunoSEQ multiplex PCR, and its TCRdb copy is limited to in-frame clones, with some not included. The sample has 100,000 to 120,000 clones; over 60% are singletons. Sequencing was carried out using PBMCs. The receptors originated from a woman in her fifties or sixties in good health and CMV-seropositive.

CDR3 sequence reads: CASSATYLAGGETQYF. CDR3 coding DNA: TGTGCCAGCAGCGCTACCTATCTAGCGGGAGGAGAGACCCAGTACTTC. The rearrangement uses TRBV5-4 and TRBJ2-5; 11 bases align to TRBD2. The CDR3 extends over 16 amino acids. The junction had 9 bases not matched to a gene; V was cut back by 4 bases and J by 4 bases. The germline CDR1 and CDR2 sequences are SGHNT and YYREEE (reference sequence).

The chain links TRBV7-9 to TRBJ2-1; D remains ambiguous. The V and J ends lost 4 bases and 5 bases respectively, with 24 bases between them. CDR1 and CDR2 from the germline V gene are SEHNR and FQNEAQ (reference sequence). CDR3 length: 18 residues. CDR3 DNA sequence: TGTGCCAGCAGCTCCCCTCTTGGGCGCGCCTTCGGTAACAATGAGCAGTTCTTC. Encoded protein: CASSSPLGRAFGNNEQFF. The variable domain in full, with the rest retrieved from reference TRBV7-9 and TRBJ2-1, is DTGVSQNPRHKITKRGQNVTFRCDPISEHNRLYWYRQTLGQGPEFLTYFQNEAQLEKSRLLSDRFSAERPKGSFSTLEIQRTEQGDSAMYLCASSSPLGRAFGNNEQFFGPGTRLTVL.

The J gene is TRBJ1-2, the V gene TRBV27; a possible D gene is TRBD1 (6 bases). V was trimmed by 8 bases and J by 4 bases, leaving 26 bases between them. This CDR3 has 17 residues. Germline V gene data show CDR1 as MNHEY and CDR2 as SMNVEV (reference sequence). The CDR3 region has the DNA TGTGCCAGCCATGGAGGGGGGGCCGACTGGGGGGGCTATGGCTACACCTTC. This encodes CASHGGGADWGGYGYTF.

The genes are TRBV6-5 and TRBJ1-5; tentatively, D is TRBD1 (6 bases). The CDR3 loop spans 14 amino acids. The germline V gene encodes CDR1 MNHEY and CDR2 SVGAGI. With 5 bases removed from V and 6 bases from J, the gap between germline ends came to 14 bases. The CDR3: CASSTQGSSQPQHF. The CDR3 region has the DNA TGTGCCAGCAGTACACAGGGATCGTCTCAGCCCCAGCATTTT.

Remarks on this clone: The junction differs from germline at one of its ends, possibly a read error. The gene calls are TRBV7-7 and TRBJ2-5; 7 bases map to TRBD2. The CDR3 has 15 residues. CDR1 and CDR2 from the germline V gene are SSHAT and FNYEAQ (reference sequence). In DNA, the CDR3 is TGTGCTAGCAGCTTAGGGCCTAGCGGACAAGAGACCCAGTACTTC. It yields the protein CASSLGPSGQETQYF.

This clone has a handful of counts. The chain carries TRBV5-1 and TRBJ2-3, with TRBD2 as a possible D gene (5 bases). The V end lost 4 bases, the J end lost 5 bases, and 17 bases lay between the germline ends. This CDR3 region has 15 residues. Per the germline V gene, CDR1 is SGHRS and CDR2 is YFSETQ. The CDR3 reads CASSAQLPGRDTQYF. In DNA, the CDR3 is TGCGCCAGCAGCGCCCAGCTCCCGGGGAGAGATACGCAGTATTTT.

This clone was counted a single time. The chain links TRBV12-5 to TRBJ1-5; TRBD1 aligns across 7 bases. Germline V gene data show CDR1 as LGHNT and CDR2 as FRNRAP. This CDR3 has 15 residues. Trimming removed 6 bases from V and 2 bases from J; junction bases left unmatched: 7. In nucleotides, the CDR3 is TGTGCTAGTGGCACCGCCGGGACAGGCAATCAGCCCCAGCATTTT. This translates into CASGTAGTGNQPQHF. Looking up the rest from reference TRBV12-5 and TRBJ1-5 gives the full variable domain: DARVTQTPRHKVTEMGQEVTMRCQPILGHNTVFWYRQTMMQGLELLAYFRNRAPLDDSGMPKDRFSAEMPDATLATLKIQPSEPRDSAVYFCASGTAGTGNQPQHFGDGTRLSIL.

The CDR3 is CATQGRSGELFF. CDR3 bases: TGTGCCACACAGGGGCGCTCCGGGGAGCTGTTTTTT. The genes are TRBV6-1 and TRBJ2-2; 7 positions agree with TRBD1. V lost 10 bases and J lost 6; bases outside the gene matches: 5. This CDR3 has 12 amino acids. CDR1 is MNHNS and CDR2 is SASEGT in the germline V gene.

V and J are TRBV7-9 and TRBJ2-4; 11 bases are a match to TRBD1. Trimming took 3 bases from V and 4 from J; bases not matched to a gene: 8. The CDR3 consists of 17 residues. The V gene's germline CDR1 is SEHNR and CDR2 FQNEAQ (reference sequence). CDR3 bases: TGTGCCAGCAGCTTCACCGGGACAGGGGGAATTAAAAACATTCAGTACTTC. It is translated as CASSFTGTGGIKNIQYF.

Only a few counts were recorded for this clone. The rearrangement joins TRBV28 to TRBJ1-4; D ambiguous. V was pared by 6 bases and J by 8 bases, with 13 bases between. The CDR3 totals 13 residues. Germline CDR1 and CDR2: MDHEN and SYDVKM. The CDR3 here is CASSLSSTEKLFF. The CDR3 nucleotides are TGTGCCAGCAGCCTTTCATCTACCGAAAAACTGTTTTTT.

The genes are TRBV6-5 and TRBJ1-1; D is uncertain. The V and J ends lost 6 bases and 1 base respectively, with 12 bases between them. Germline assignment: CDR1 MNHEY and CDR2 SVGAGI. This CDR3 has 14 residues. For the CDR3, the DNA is TGTGCCAGCAGCAGGAGTGAGGGGAACACTGAAGCTTTCTTT. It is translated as CASSRSEGNTEAFF.